A single sample is the source of the 32 T cell receptor beta chains below, sequenced in a study of shared clonotypes between healthy human individuals. Measured with immunoSEQ multiplex PCR; TCRdb has only the in-frame clones, and not every one. This repertoire shows about 1.1 million clones, around three quarters found once; its top ten account for around 0.47%. Sequenced input: memory CD4+ T cells from PBMCs. Subset of the sample: CD45RA-negative fraction. These receptors were taken from a man aged 18 to 29 in good health. Some clones in this sample may be carry-over from other donors' samples.

The chain has TRBV11-2 and TRBJ1-1; D gene unclear. There are 12 residues in the CDR3. Trimming cost V 0 bases and J 1 base, with 0 bases left between them. The V gene's germline CDR1 is SGHAT and CDR2 FQNNGV. The CDR3 loop reads CASSLENTEAFF. The CDR3 DNA is TGTGCCAGCAGCTTAGAGAACACTGAAGCTTTCTTT.

The table lists this clone with a few counts. The chain employs TRBV6-1 and TRBJ1-1; tentative D call: TRBD1 (5 bases). The CDR3 contains 14 residues. Trimming left V 2 bases short and J 0 bases short, with 7 bases between. The germline V gene has CDR1 MNHNS and CDR2 SASEGT. In nucleotides, the CDR3 is TGTGCCAGCAGTGAAAGACAGCTGAACACTGAAGCTTTCTTT. This codes for CASSERQLNTEAFF.

This clone was seen once. The V gene is TRBV11-1, the J gene TRBJ2-5; possible D gene TRBD2, 6 bases. CDR1 and CDR2 from the germline V gene are SGHAT and FQDESV (reference sequence). V lost 3 bases and J lost 5, with 16 bases in between. This CDR3 is built from 15 residues. CDR3 amino acids: CASSFGGLSCETQYF. CDR3 DNA sequence: TGTGCCAGCAGCTTCGGGGGACTTAGCTGCGAGACCCAGTACTTC.

The CDR3 loop reads CASSPGGGLGYGYTF. The CDR3 DNA sequence: TGTGCCAGCTCACCGGGGGGAGGTCTCGGCTATGGCTACACCTTC. The rearrangement joins TRBV18 to TRBJ1-2, with D possibly being TRBD1 (5 bases). Germline V CDR1 and CDR2: KGHSH, LQKENI. CDR3 length: 15 residues. The V and J ends lost 3 bases and 4 bases respectively, with 15 bases between them.

This clone appeared a few times. The rearrangement joins TRBV2 to TRBJ1-5, with 8 nucleotides matching TRBD1. CDR3 length equals 14 residues. Unmatched junction bases numbered 7, after V lost 8 bases and J lost 4 bases. From germline, CDR1 is SNHLY and CDR2 FYNNEI. The CDR3 sequence: CASQTGADNQPQHF. The CDR3 DNA reads as TGTGCCAGCCAGACAGGGGCTGATAATCAGCCCCAGCATTTT.

This clone was counted between two and nine times. The CDR3 sequence is CASSQDHLPRDRPNYGYTF. The CDR3 DNA sequence: TGCGCCAGCAGCCAAGATCATCTCCCCCGGGACCGTCCTAACTATGGCTACACCTTC. This chain links TRBV4-1 with TRBJ1-2; TRBD1 might be the D (5 bases). Trimming pared 0 bases from V and 0 bases from J, leaving 20 bases between. This CDR3 contains 19 residues. Germline V CDR1 and CDR2: MGHRA, YSYEKL.

V and J are TRBV5-4 and TRBJ1-1; 12 bases are a match to TRBD1. Germline CDR1 reads SGHNT; CDR2 reads YYREEE (reference sequence). The junction had 8 bases not matched to a gene; V was cut back by 4 bases and J by 10 bases. The CDR3 has 14 amino acids. Here the CDR3 DNA reads TGTGCCAGCAGCATGGGACAGGGGGCGCCGAGAGCTTTCTTT. This codes for CASSMGQGAPRAFF.

This chain links TRBV2 with TRBJ2-3; D is undetermined. This CDR3 region has 13 residues. Germline CDR1 and CDR2: SNHLY and FYNNEI. Trimming shortened V by 4 bases and J by 6 bases, and 11 bases separated the two germline ends. For the CDR3, the DNA is TGTGCCAGCAGTGTAGCCCTCCTGGATACGCAGTATTTT. This translates into CASSVALLDTQYF.

To note about this clone: Other nucleotide sequences from this sample produce the same CDR3. This chain links TRBV6-6 with TRBJ1-3, with a weak D call TRBD1 (5 bases). The ends were cut back, 0 bases at V and 0 bases at J, with 6 bases in the middle. Germline CDR1 and CDR2: MNHNY and SVGAGI (reference sequence). There are 15 residues in the CDR3. CDR3 protein: CASSYSGGSGNTIYF. CDR3 nucleotides: TGTGCCAGCAGTTACTCCGGGGGCTCTGGAAACACCATATATTTT.

The rearrangement joins TRBV19 to TRBJ1-2; 9 nucleotides line up with TRBD1. V shed 2 bases and J 11 bases; nucleotides not matched to a gene: 12. The germline V gene encodes CDR1 LNHDA and CDR2 SQIVND (reference sequence). CDR3 length equals 15 residues. CDR3: CASSILGQGEIRYTF. CDR3 coding DNA: TGTGCCAGTAGTATACTGGGACAGGGAGAGATCCGTTACACCTTC. The complete variable domain, with remaining parts taken from reference TRBV19 and TRBJ1-2, reads DGGITQSPKYLFRKEGQNVTLSCEQNLNHDAMYWYRQDPGQGLRLIYYSQIVNDFQKGDIAEGYSVSREKKESFPLTVTSAQKNPTAFYLCASSILGQGEIRYTFGSGTRLTVV.

CDR3 sequence (DNA): TGTGCCAGCAGCCAATCCGGACAGGCCGGGAACTATGGCTACACCTTC. Residues: CASSQSGQAGNYGYTF. The V gene is TRBV4-2, the J gene TRBJ1-2; 7 bases are shared with TRBD1. The V gene end was trimmed by 2 bases and the J gene end by 2 bases; junction bases not matched to a gene: 8. This CDR3 has 16 amino acids. Germline V gene lookup returns CDR1 LGHNA and CDR2 YNFKEQ.

The rearrangement uses TRBV6-6 and TRBJ1-5; D is unclear. CDR1 is MNHNY and CDR2 is SVGAGI in the germline V gene (reference sequence). The V end was cut by 3 bases, the J end by 4 bases, with 13 bases between. The CDR3 sequence is 15 residues long. The CDR3 DNA is TGTGCCAGCAGTTATTATGGTTTGCAGAATCAGCCCCAGCATTTT. It encodes CASSYYGLQNQPQHF.

This clone has just a few counts. The gene calls are TRBV18 and TRBJ1-1; no clear D. V was pared by 6 bases and J by 0 bases, with 8 bases between. The CDR3 spans 13 residues. The germline V gene encodes CDR1 KGHSH and CDR2 LQKENI. CDR3 amino acids: CASSQDLNTEAFF. In nucleotides, the CDR3 is TGTGCCAGCTCTCAAGATTTGAACACTGAAGCTTTCTTT.

For the CDR3, the DNA is TGTGCCAGCAGTGAAGGCCTGGGCTATGGCTACACCTTC. Translating gives CASSEGLGYGYTF. The V and J genes are TRBV25-1 and TRBJ1-2, with D uncertain. The germline CDR1 and CDR2 sequences are MGHDK and SYGVNS. CDR3 length equals 13 residues. V was clipped by 2 bases and J by 4 bases, with 8 bases between them.

CDR3 nucleotides: TGTGCCAGCAGCTTGGGGAGGGCAGGGTCGCGGGATACGCAGTATTTT. Translation: CASSLGRAGSRDTQYF. The rearrangement joins TRBV5-4 to TRBJ2-3, with D perhaps TRBD2 (6 bases). Trimming removed 0 bases at V and 6 bases at J, with 17 bases between. The germline CDR1 and CDR2 sequences are SGHNT and YYREEE (reference sequence). The CDR3 totals 16 residues.

This chain connects TRBV5-8 to TRBJ1-5; D uncertain. The length of the CDR3 is 16 residues. Germline loops: CDR1 SGHTS, CDR2 YDEGEE. The germline V and J ends were trimmed by 1 base and 0 bases, with 11 bases remaining between them. The CDR3 is CASSLPDYPSNQPQHF. The CDR3 coding sequence is TGTGCCAGCAGCTTGCCCGATTACCCTAGCAATCAGCCCCAGCATTTT.

The V call is TRBV7-6, the J call TRBJ2-7; 12 bases are a match to TRBD2. The CDR3 sequence is 15 residues long. V was pared by 5 bases and J by 2 bases, with 4 bases of the junction left unmatched. Germline loops: CDR1 SGHVS, CDR2 FNYEAQ. The CDR3 here is CASSPPSGRAYEQYF. The CDR3 DNA is TGTGCCAGCAGCCCCCCTAGCGGGAGGGCCTACGAGCAGTACTTC.

The chain couples TRBV28 to TRBJ2-3; possibly TRBD2 for D (5 bases). The length of the CDR3 is 13 residues. Trimming removed 8 bases from V and 7 bases from J, with 16 bases in between. Germline CDR1 reads MDHEN; CDR2 reads SYDVKM. The CDR3 sequence is CASRDGGAYTQYF. The CDR3 DNA is TGTGCCAGCCGTGACGGAGGTGCGTATACGCAGTATTTT.

About this clone itself: Distinct nucleotide sequences in the sample also encode this CDR3. V usage is TRBV18 and J usage is TRBJ2-2, with TRBD1 identical over 10 bases. This CDR3 region has 16 residues. Germline assignment: CDR1 KGHSH and CDR2 LQKENI. Trimming took 1 base from V and 3 from J; bases not matched to a gene: 2. The CDR3 spells CASSPRQGADTGELFF. As DNA, the CDR3 is TGTGCCAGCTCACCACGACAGGGGGCGGACACCGGGGAGCTGTTTTTT. The complete variable domain, with remaining parts taken from reference TRBV18 and TRBJ2-2, reads NAGVMQNPRHLVRRRGQEARLRCSPMKGHSHVYWYRQLPEEGLKFMVYLQKENIIDESGMPKERFSAEFPKEGPSILRIQQVVRGDSAAYFCASSPRQGADTGELFFGEGSRLTVL.

V usage is TRBV18 and J usage is TRBJ1-1; no reliable D call. The CDR3 has 13 amino acids. The germline V and J ends were trimmed by 3 bases and 6 bases, with 11 bases remaining between them. CDR1 is KGHSH, CDR2 LQKENI, per germline. The CDR3 DNA reads TGTGCCAGCTCACCCGCTACAAGGGCTGAAGCTTTCTTT. Protein: CASSPATRAEAFF.

The V and J genes are TRBV5-4 and TRBJ2-3; 13 bases align to TRBD2. Losses at the gene ends were 5 bases for V and 5 bases for J; bases not matched to a gene: 8. The CDR3 runs 16 residues. Germline loops: CDR1 SGHNT, CDR2 YYREEE (reference sequence). DNA for the CDR3: TGTGCCAGCAGTCCATCCGGGACTAGCGGGAAAGATACGCAGTATTTT. It specifies CASSPSGTSGKDTQYF.

This rearrangement joins TRBV10-3 to TRBJ2-7; no reliable D call. V shed 2 bases and J shed 0 bases, with 5 bases lying between them. CDR1 ENHRY and CDR2 SYGVKD come from the germline V gene. The CDR3 has 13 amino acids. Written as DNA, the CDR3 is TGTGCCATCAGTGAGGTGCGCTCCTACGAGCAGTACTTC. This gives the protein CAISEVRSYEQYF.

The DNA of the CDR3 is TGTGCCAGCAGCCCCCAAGGAGGGACACTCTCGCGGCAGTACTTC. Amino acid sequence: CASSPQGGTLSRQYF. This sequence joins TRBV11-2 and TRBJ2-5; the D call may be TRBD1 or TRBD2 (6 bases each). This CDR3 spans 15 amino acids. Per the germline V gene, CDR1 is SGHAT and CDR2 is FQNNGV. V was cut by 5 bases and J by 11 bases, with 24 bases left in between. Looking up the rest from reference TRBV11-2 and TRBJ2-5 gives the full variable domain: EAGVAQSPRYKIIEKRQSVAFWCNPISGHATLYWYQQILGQGPKLLIQFQNNGVVDDSQLPKDRFSAERLKGVDSTLKIQPAKLEDSAVYLCASSPQGGTLSRQYFGPGTRLLVL.

The V and J genes are TRBV10-3 and TRBJ2-2, with TRBD1 as a possible D gene (6 bases). Germline V lookup: CDR1 ENHRY, CDR2 SYGVKD. This CDR3 comprises 15 residues. Between the trimmed V and J ends, which lost 3 bases and 1 base, there was a span of 9 bases. The CDR3 bases are TGTGCCATCAGTGATAGGGACAAGAACACCGGGGAGCTGTTTTTT. Translation gives CAISDRDKNTGELFF.

The chain is built from TRBV4-1 and TRBJ2-7; D may correspond to TRBD1 or TRBD2 (5 bases each). The germline V gene encodes CDR1 MGHRA and CDR2 YSYEKL. CDR3 size: 20 residues. The V end lost 4 bases, the J end lost 0 bases, and 28 bases lay between the germline ends. CDR3 nucleotides: TGCGCCAGCAGCCGAAAAGCGCCGGGACCCACTACGGGGCCCTCCTACGAGCAGTACTTC. Translating gives CASSRKAPGPTTGPSYEQYF.

The gene calls are TRBV18 and TRBJ1-1; no firm D call. The V gene lost 2 bases and the J gene lost 5 bases, with 12 bases spanning the gap. CDR3 length: 14 residues. The germline V gene has CDR1 KGHSH and CDR2 LQKENI. The CDR3 nucleotides read TGTGCCAGCTCACCATTGTCAAGAGGGACTGAAGCTTTCTTT. Its translation: CASSPLSRGTEAFF.

This clone was seen just once. This chain links TRBV7-2 with TRBJ2-7, with a possible D match to TRBD1 (5 bases). Germline CDR1 reads SGHTA; CDR2 reads FQGNSA. With 2 bases removed from V and 3 bases from J, the gap between germline ends came to 14 bases. The CDR3 loop spans 15 amino acids. The CDR3 spells CASSLFSRAVYEQYF. In nucleotides, the CDR3 is TGTGCCAGCAGCTTATTTAGCAGGGCCGTCTACGAGCAGTACTTC.

The CDR3 spells CASSYERHYGYTF. CDR3 nucleotides: TGTGCCAGCAGTTACGAACGGCACTATGGCTACACCTTC. This chain joins TRBV6-5 and TRBJ1-2; D unresolved. The CDR3 loop spans 13 amino acids. Trimming removed 2 bases at V and 3 bases at J, with 7 bases between. Germline-derived CDR1 and CDR2 are MNHEY and SVGAGI.

The V gene is TRBV30, the J gene TRBJ2-2; 8 bases are a match to TRBD1. The CDR3 has 16 residues. V was clipped by 3 bases and J by 3 bases; unmatched bases: 9. From germline, CDR1 is GTSNPN and CDR2 SVGIG (reference sequence). The CDR3 here is CAWRGTGMDYTGELFF. CDR3 in DNA: TGTGCCTGGAGGGGGACAGGCATGGATTACACCGGGGAGCTGTTTTTT.

The chain links TRBV2 to TRBJ2-2, with 8 positions matching TRBD2. The CDR3 totals 15 residues. Trimming took 6 bases from V and 9 from J; bases not matched to a gene: 12. Germline V lookup: CDR1 SNHLY, CDR2 FYNNEI. The CDR3 region has the DNA TGTGCCAGCAGAACGCCCCGCGGGAGGAACCGGGAGCTGTTTTTT. Its protein is CASRTPRGRNRELFF.

The CDR3, as DNA: TGTGCCAGCAGCCCAGGGACAGGGGGTAAACGAGATACGCAGTATTTT. Translation gives CASSPGTGGKRDTQYF. The rearrangement uses TRBV2 and TRBJ2-3; 11 positions agree with TRBD1. CDR3 size: 16 residues. In germline, CDR1 is SNHLY, CDR2 FYNNEI. Trimming took 6 bases from V and 5 from J; bases not matched to a gene: 10.

The chain carries TRBV27 and TRBJ1-5; D is undetermined. The ends were cut back, 2 bases at V and 3 bases at J, with 11 bases in the middle. Germline CDR1 MNHEY, CDR2 SMNVEV (reference sequence). The CDR3 is 15 residues long. Here the CDR3 DNA reads TGTGCCAGCAGTTTAACCGGGCCCCTCAATCAGCCCCAGCATTTT. It yields the protein CASSLTGPLNQPQHF.